What follows are 7 T cell receptor beta chains derived from one specimen sequenced in a study of CD4 T cells in relation to SARS-CoV-2 and coronaviruses. CD4+ T cells from unexposed donors were obtained before the COVID-19 pandemic (2011-2018). CD4+ T cells were isolated from the cells after around 9 days of culture. These TCRs are of unknown antigen specificity. Sequencing was performed with immunoSEQ multiplex PCR; in TCRdb, only in-frame clones are kept and a portion is missing. Counted here are some 14,000 clones, approximately 78% occurring once; the ten biggest clones make up roughly 18%. The sequencing input was CD4+ T cells from PBMCs, cultured in vitro. The receptor source for this set is a human donor in good health.

This clone was seen only once. The rearrangement links TRBV3-1 (or the pseudogene TRBV3-2) to TRBJ2-1; 8 bases fit TRBD2. The germline V gene has CDR1 LGHDT and CDR2 YNNKEL (reference sequence). CDR3 length: 13 residues. J was trimmed by 15 bases and V by 4 bases; bases with no gene match: 11. CDR3 bases: TGTGCCAGCAGCCCCGGGGGGGGGACTGTTCGGTTCTTC. Its protein product is CASSPGGGTVRFF.

In DNA, the CDR3 is TGTGCCAGTAGTCCCCAGGGGGCCGGCGGCTACACCTTC. It specifies CASSPQGAGGYTF. The chain has TRBV19 and TRBJ1-2; TRBD1 agrees at 8 bases. The J segment lost 8 bases and the V segment lost 5 bases, leaving 7 bases of the junction unmatched. The CDR3 has 13 amino acids. Germline V CDR1 and CDR2: LNHDA, SQIVND (reference sequence).

The rearrangement joins TRBV19 to TRBJ2-1; D might be TRBD1 (6 bases). Trimming removed 7 bases from V and 4 bases from J, with 11 bases in between. This CDR3 spans 13 amino acids. Germline assignment: CDR1 LNHDA and CDR2 SQIVND (reference sequence). As DNA, the CDR3 is TGTGCCAGTAATCAACAGGGATACAATGAGCAGTTCTTC. This encodes CASNQQGYNEQFF.

In this sample, this clone turned up a few times. This chain uses TRBV10-3 with TRBJ2-7; no reliable D call. The CDR3 consists of 12 residues. V was pared by 8 bases and J by 0 bases, with 8 bases between. CDR1 ENHRY and CDR2 SYGVKD come from the germline V gene. The CDR3 loop reads CAISSSSYEQYF. In DNA form, the CDR3 reads TGTGCCATCTCTTCTTCCTCCTACGAGCAGTACTTC.

This clone was detected only once. CDR3 in amino acids: CASSLDKDQPQHF. The CDR3 nucleotides read TGTGCCAGCAGCTTAGACAAAGATCAGCCCCAGCATTTT. The chain has TRBV7-3 and TRBJ1-5, with D unresolved. CDR1 is SGHTA and CDR2 is FQGTGA in the germline V gene. The CDR3 sequence is 13 residues long. V shed 2 bases and J shed 5 bases, with 7 bases lying between them.

This clone was observed a few times. The V gene is TRBV6-5, the J gene TRBJ2-2; TRBD2 matches 10 bases. V lost 8 bases to trimming and J lost 4 bases; unmatched junction nucleotides: 4. Germline-derived CDR1 and CDR2 are MNHEY and SVGAGI. CDR3 size: 14 residues. CDR3 residues: CASFSSGGTGELFF. CDR3 DNA: TGTGCCAGCTTTTCTAGCGGGGGCACCGGGGAGCTGTTTTTT.

The V call is TRBV6-5, the J call TRBJ1-4; D is ambiguous. CDR3 length: 14 amino acids. Trimming pared 2 bases from V and 8 bases from J, leaving 12 bases between. Germline V gene data show CDR1 as MNHEY and CDR2 as SVGAGI. The CDR3 DNA follows: TGTGCCAGCAGTTACGAACAGTCTGGGGAAAAACTGTTTTTT. Translating it yields CASSYEQSGEKLFF.